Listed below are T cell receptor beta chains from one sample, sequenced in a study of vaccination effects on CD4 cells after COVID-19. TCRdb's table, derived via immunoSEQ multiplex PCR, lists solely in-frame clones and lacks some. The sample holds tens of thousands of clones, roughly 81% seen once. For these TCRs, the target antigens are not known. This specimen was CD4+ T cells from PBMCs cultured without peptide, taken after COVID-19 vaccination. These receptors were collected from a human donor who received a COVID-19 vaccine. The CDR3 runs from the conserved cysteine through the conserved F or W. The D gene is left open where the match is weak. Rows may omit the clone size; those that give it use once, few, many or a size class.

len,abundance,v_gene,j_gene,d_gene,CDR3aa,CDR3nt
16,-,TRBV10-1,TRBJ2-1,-,CASSGLKAGSYNEQFF,TGCGCCAGCAGTGGACTTAAGGCCGGCTCCTACAATGAGCAGTTCTTC
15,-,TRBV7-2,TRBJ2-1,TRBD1,CASSLEQGLYNEQFF,TGTGCCAGCAGCTTAGAACAGGGGTTATACAATGAGCAGTTCTTC
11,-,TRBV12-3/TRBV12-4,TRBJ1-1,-,CASSLQGTAFF,TGTGCCAGCAGTTTACAGGGGACAGCTTTCTTT
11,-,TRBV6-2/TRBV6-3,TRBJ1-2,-,CASSSSYGYTF,TGTGCCAGCAGTTCCTCGTATGGCTACACCTTC
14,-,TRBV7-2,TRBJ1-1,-,CASSLGRGNTEAFF,TGTGCCAGCAGCTTAGGACGGGGGAACACTGAAGCTTTCTTT
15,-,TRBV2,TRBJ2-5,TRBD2,CASSGEGGRQETQYF,TGTGCCAGCAGTGGGGAGGGAGGGCGACAAGAGACCCAGTACTTC
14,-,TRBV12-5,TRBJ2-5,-,CASGLVAPGETQYF,TGTGCTAGTGGTTTGGTAGCACCGGGGGAGACCCAGTACTTC
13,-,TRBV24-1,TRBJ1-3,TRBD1,CATGDRSGNTIYF,TGTGCCACGGGGGACAGATCTGGAAACACCATATATTTT
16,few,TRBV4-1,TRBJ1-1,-,CASTLLGANVNTEAFF,TGCGCCAGCACCTTACTGGGGGCGAACGTGAACACTGAAGCTTTCTTT
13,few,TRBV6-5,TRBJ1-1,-,CASSYSESTEAFF,TGTGCCAGCAGTTACTCCGAGTCGACTGAAGCTTTCTTT
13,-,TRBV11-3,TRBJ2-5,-,CASSPGFPETQYF,TGTGCCAGCAGCCCGGGCTTCCCAGAGACCCAGTACTTC
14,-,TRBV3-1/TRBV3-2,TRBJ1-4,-,CASSWGGAREKLFF,TGTGCCAGCAGCTGGGGGGGCGCGCGGGAAAAACTGTTTTTT
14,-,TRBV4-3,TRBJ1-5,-,CASSQEFHFGPQHF,TGCGCCAGCAGCCAAGAGTTCCATTTTGGGCCCCAGCATTTT
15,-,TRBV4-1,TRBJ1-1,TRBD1,CASSQDLGGRTEAFF,TGCGCCAGCAGCCAAGATCTAGGGGGCCGTACTGAAGCTTTCTTT
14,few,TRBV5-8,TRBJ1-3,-,CASSLTGPGNTIYF,TGTGCCAGCAGCTTGACAGGGCCTGGAAACACCATATATTTT
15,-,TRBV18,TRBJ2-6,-,CASSPGVAGANVLTF,TGTGCCAGCTCGCCGGGGGTAGCTGGGGCCAACGTCCTGACTTTC
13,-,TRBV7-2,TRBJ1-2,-,CASSPDTFYGYTF,TGTGCCAGCAGCCCGGACACGTTCTATGGCTACACCTTC
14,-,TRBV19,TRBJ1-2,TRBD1,CASGGTGDVYGYTF,TGTGCCAGCGGAGGGACAGGGGACGTCTATGGCTACACCTTC